The present T cell receptor (beta chain) was sequenced within a study of beta chain features in type 1 diabetes. Study-wide points: Patients with type 1 diabetes carried fewer insertions and had more deletions at their VDJ junctions. Across all four CD4+ subsets, people with type 1 diabetes showed modestly shorter TCRB CDR3s.

This CDR3 spans 15 amino acids. The V end was cut by 1 base, the J end by 1 base, with 10 bases between. Germline V gene data show CDR1 as LGHNA and CDR2 as YSLEER. Of the isolated RNA, all was reverse transcribed, and so the sequenced material was expressed TCRB transcripts. Profiling relied on immunoSEQ multiplex PCR, and the TCRdb table lists in-frame clones only, not all of them. The table records about 650,000 clones, around 11% of them present only once. As regards this clone: Its specificity is not known.

J is TRBJ1-2 and V is TRBV4-3, with no clear D. What was sequenced was naive CD4+ T cells from blood. This clonotype was sampled from a man younger than 40 with type 1 diabetes. The CDR3 here is CASSQGSSINYGYTF. In DNA form, the CDR3 reads TGCGCCAGCAGCCAAGGTAGCAGCATTAACTATGGCTACACCTTC.